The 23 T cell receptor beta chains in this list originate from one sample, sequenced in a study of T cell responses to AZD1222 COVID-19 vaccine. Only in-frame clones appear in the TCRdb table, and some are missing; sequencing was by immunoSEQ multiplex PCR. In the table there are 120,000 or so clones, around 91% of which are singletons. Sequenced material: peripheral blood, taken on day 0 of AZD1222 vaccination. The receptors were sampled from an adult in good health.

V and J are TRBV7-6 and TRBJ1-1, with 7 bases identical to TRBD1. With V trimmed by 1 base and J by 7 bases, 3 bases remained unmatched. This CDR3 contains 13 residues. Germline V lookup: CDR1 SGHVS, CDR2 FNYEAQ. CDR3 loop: CASSLGGQLEAFF. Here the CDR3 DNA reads TGTGCCAGCAGCTTAGGGGGACAGCTTGAAGCTTTCTTT.

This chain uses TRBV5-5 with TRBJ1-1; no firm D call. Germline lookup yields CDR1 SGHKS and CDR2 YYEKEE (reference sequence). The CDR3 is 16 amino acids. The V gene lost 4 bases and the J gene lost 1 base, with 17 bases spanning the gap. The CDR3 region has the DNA TGTGCCAGCAGCGCCGGACCCCACGCCGGGAACACTGAAGCTTTCTTT. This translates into CASSAGPHAGNTEAFF.

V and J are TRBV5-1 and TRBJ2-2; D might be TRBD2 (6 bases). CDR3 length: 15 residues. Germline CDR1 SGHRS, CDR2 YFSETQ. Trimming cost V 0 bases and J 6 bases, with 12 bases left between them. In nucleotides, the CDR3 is TGCGCCAGCAGCTTGGCCGGCCCGGGGGCCGGGGAGCTGTTTTTT. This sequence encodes CASSLAGPGAGELFF.

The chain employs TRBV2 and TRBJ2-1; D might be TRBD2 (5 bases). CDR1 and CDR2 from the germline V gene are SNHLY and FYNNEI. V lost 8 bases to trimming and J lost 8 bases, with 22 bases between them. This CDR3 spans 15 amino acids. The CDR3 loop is CASGGTGFLMDEQFF. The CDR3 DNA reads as TGTGCCAGCGGTGGTACGGGATTCCTTATGGATGAGCAGTTCTTC.

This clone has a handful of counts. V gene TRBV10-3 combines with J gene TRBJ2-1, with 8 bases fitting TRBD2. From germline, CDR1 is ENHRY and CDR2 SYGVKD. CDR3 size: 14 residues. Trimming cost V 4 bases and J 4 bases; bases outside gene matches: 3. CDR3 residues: CAISAGGPYNEQFF. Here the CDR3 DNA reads TGTGCCATCAGTGCGGGGGGGCCTTACAATGAGCAGTTCTTC.

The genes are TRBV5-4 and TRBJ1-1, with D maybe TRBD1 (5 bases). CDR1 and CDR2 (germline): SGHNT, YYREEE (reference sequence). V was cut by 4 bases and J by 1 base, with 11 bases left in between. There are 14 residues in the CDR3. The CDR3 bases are TGTGCCAGCAGCCAGGGACGGCAGAACACTGAAGCTTTCTTT. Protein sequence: CASSQGRQNTEAFF.

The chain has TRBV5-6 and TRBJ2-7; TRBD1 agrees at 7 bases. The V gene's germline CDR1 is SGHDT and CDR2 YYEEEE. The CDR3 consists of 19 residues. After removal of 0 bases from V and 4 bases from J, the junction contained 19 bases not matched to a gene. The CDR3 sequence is CASSLGHRGRGGRKYEQYF. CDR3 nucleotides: TGTGCCAGCAGCTTGGGGCACAGGGGCCGCGGAGGCCGAAAATACGAGCAGTACTTC.

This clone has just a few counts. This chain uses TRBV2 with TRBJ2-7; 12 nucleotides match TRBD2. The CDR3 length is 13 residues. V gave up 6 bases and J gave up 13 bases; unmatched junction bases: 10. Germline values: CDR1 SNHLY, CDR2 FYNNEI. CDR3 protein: CASSPPTSGRSYV. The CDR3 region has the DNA TGTGCCAGCAGCCCTCCTACTAGCGGGAGGAGTTACGTC.

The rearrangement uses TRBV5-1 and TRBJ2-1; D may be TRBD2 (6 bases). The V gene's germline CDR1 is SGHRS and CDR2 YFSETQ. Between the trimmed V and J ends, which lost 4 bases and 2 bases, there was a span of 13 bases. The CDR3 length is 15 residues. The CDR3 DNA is TGCGCCAGCAGCCTGTCCCCGGGGGCCTACAATGAGCAGTTCTTC. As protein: CASSLSPGAYNEQFF.

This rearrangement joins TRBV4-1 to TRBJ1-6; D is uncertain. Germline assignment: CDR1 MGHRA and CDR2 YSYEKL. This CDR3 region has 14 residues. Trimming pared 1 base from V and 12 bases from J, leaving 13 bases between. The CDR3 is CASSQVITVLPLHF. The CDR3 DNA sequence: TGCGCCAGCAGCCAAGTAATAACAGTCTTACCCCTCCACTTT.

CDR3 DNA sequence: TGTGCCAGCCGGGTTCCACCTCGGAGATTAGTCAAAAACATTCAGTACTTC. The encoded protein is CASRVPPRRLVKNIQYF. The chain combines TRBV21-1 with TRBJ2-4; TRBD2 is the table's D call and was not checked against the DNA. TRBV21-1 is a pseudogene. This CDR3 is 17 amino acids long.

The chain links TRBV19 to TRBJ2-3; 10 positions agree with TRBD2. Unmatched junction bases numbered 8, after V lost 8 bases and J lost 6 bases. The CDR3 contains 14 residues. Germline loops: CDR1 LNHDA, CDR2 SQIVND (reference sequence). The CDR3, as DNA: TGTGCCAGTCGTAGGGCTAGCGGGGGTGATACGCAGTATTTT. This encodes CASRRASGGDTQYF.

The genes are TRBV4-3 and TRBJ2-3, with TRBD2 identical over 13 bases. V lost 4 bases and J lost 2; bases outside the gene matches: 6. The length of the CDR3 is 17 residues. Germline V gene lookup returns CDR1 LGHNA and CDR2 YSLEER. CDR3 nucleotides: TGCGCCAGCAGCCTCGGGACTAGCGGGGTCCCCACAGATACGCAGTATTTT. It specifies CASSLGTSGVPTDTQYF.

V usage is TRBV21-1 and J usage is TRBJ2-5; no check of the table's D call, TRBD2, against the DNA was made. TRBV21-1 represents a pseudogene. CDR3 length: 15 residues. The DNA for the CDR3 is TGTGCCAGCAGCAAAGCAGCACGGGGGATTGAGACCCAGTACTTC. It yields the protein CASSKAARGIETQYF.

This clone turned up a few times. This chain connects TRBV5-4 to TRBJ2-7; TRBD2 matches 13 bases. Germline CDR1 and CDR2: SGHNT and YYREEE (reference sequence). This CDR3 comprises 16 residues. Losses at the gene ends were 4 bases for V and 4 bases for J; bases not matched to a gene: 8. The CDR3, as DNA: TGTGCCAGCAGCCCGGGACTAGCGGGGTCCCTTTACGAGCAGTACTTC. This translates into CASSPGLAGSLYEQYF.

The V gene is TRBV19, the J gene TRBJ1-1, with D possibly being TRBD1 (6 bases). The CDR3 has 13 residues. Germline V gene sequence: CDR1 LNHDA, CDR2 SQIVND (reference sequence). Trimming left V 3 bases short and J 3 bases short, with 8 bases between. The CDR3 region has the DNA TGTGCCAGTAGTATCTACAGGGACACTGAAGCTTTCTTT. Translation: CASSIYRDTEAFF.

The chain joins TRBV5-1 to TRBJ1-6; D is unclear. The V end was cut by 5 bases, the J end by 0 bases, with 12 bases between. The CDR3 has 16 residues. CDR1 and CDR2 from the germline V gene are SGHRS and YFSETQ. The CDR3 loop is CASRPDGHSYNSPLHF. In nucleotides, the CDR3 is TGCGCCAGCAGGCCAGACGGTCACTCCTATAATTCACCCCTCCACTTT.

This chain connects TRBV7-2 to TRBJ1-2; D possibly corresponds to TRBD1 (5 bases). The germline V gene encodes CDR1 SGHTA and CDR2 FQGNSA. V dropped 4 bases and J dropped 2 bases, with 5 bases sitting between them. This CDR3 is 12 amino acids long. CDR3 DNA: TGTGCCAGCAGCTGGGACAACTATGGCTACACCTTC. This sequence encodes CASSWDNYGYTF.

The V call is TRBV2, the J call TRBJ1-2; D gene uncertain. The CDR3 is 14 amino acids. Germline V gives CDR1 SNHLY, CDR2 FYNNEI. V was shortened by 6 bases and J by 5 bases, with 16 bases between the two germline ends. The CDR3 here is CASSLPTPIYGYTF. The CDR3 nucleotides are TGTGCCAGCAGCTTACCAACCCCCATTTATGGCTACACCTTC.

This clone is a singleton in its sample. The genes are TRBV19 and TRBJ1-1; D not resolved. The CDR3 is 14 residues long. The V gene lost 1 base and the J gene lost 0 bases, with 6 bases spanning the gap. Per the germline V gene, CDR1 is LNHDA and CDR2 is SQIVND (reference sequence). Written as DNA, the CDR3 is TGTGCCAGTAGTATAGGCGGCATGAACACTGAAGCTTTCTTT. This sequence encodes CASSIGGMNTEAFF.

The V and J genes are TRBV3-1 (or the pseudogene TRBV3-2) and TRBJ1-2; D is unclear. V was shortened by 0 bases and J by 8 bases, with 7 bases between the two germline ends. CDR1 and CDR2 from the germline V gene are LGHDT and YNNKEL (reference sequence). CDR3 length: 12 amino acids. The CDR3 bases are TGTGCCAGCAGCCAAGATAAATGGGGCTACACCTTC. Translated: CASSQDKWGYTF.

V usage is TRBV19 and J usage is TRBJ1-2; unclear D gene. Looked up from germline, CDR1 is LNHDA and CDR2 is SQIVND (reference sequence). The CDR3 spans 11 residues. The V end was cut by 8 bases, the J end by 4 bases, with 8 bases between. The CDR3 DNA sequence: TGTGCCAGTTCCATGGGCTATGGCTACACCTTC. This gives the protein CASSMGYGYTF.

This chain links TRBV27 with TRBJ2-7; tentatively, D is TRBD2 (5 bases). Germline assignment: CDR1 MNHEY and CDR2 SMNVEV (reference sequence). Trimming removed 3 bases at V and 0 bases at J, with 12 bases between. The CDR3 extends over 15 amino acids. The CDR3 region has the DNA TGTGCCAGCAGTTTTTGCGGAGGTTGCTCCTACGAGCAGTACGTC. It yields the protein CASSFCGGCSYEQYV.